The present T cell receptor beta chain was sequenced within a study of blood T cell repertoires in COVID-19. Cohort allocation depended upon clinical history that participants reported. In the authors' workflow: Estimation of nucleated cell counts was performed using reference gene primer amplification. TCRdb keeps only in-frame clones here, not all; method: immunoSEQ multiplex PCR. Clone size and V and J calls were adopted from that table, with D and trimming inferred from the DNA. The data contain some 320,000 clones, around nine tenths of them singletons. Germline V gene sequence: CDR1 LNHDA, CDR2 SQIVND (reference sequence). Trimming at V came to 6 bases and at J to 3 bases, leaving 16 bases not matched to a gene. This CDR3 contains 17 residues.

This rearrangement joins TRBV19 to TRBJ2-5; TRBD1 agrees at 7 bases. The TCR was taken from a man in his sixties who had recovered from COVID-19. Sequencing was carried out using PBMCs or T cells enriched from blood (not recorded which). CDR3 in amino acids: CASSTIPNRQGKETQYF. CDR3 nucleotides: TGTGCCAGTAGCACCATTCCGAACCGACAGGGTAAAGAGACCCAGTACTTC.